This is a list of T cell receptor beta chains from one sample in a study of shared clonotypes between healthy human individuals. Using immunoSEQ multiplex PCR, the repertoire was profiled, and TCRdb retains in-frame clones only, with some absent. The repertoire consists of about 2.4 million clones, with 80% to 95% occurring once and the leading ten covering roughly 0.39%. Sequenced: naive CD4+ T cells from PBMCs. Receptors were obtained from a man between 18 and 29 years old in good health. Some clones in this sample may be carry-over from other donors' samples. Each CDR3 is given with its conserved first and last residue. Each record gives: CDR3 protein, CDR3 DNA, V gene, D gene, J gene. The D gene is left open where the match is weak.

CDR3: CASSLAYRVHEQFF
DNA: TGTGCCAGCAGCTTAGCCTACAGGGTGCATGAGCAGTTCTTC
V: TRBV11-2
D: NA
J: TRBJ2-1

CDR3: CASSLDGRLYEQYF
DNA: TGTGCCAGCAGCTTGGACGGTAGACTTTACGAGCAGTACTTC
V: TRBV5-4
D: NA
J: TRBJ2-7

CDR3: CASSLLEGGEKLFF
DNA: TGTGCCAGCAGCTTATTGGAGGGGGGTGAAAAACTGTTTTTT
V: TRBV7-9
D: NA
J: TRBJ1-4

CDR3: CASGLSLPGQSPFYTF
DNA: TGTGCTAGTGGTTTGTCACTCCCCGGACAGTCACCTTTCTACACCTTC
V: TRBV12-5
D: NA
J: TRBJ1-2

CDR3: CASSRTGVYGYTF
DNA: TGTGCCAGCAGTCGCACAGGGGTATATGGCTACACCTTC
V: TRBV27
D: TRBD1
J: TRBJ1-2

CDR3: CSARSSTQYF
DNA: TGCAGTGCTAGAAGTAGTACGCAGTATTTT
V: TRBV20-1
D: NA
J: TRBJ2-3

CDR3: CASSRSAGDGTQYF
DNA: TGTGCCAGCTCACGGTCTGCAGGGGACGGTACGCAGTATTTT
V: TRBV18
D: NA
J: TRBJ2-3

CDR3: CASRVGGTSGARGETQYF
DNA: TGTGCCAGCAGAGTAGGGGGGACTAGCGGGGCGAGAGGGGAGACCCAGTACTTC
V: TRBV2
D: TRBD2
J: TRBJ2-5

CDR3: CASSPYLFGLAGGTNEQFF
DNA: TGTGCCAGCAGCCCTTATCTCTTCGGACTAGCGGGAGGAACCAATGAGCAGTTCTTC
V: TRBV7-9
D: TRBD2
J: TRBJ2-1

CDR3: CASSLGQSYEQYF
DNA: TGTGCCAGCAGTTTGGGACAGTCGTACGAGCAGTACTTC
V: TRBV28
D: TRBD1
J: TRBJ2-7

CDR3: CASSLGLAHSVGDF
DNA: TGTGCCAGCAGCCTGGGACTAGCGCATTCGGTGGGCGACTTC
V: TRBV2
D: TRBD2
J: TRBJ2-5